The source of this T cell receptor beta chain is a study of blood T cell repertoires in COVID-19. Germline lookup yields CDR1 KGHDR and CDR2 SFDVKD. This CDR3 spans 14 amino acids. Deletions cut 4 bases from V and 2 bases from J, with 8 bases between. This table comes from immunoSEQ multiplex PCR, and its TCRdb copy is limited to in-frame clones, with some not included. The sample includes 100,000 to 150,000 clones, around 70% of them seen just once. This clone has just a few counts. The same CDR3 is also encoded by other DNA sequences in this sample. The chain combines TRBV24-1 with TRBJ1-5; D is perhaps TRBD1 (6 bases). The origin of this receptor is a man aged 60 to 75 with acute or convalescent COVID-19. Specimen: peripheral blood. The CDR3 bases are TGTGCCACCAGTGACAGGGGAGGCAATCAGCCCCAGCATTTT. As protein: CATSDRGGNQPQHF.